Listed below are T cell receptor beta chains from one sample, sequenced in a study of T cell repertoires in cytomegalovirus infection. TCRdb redid the calling of the reads with MiXCR, one entry per CDR3 protein. The sample carries about a million distinct CDR3 sequences, less than 40% recorded once. Their recognized antigens are unknown. The source was cultured CD8+ T cells from PBMCs, collected from culture after CMV antigen stimulation. Every receptor here comes from a human donor in good health (CMV status not recorded). Some clones in this sample may be carry-over from other donors' samples. Each CDR3 is given with its conserved first and last residue. A D gene is named only where the DNA matches it firmly. The size of a clone is reported for some rows only, either as once, few or many, or as a class for expanded clones.

v_gene	abundance	d_gene	j_gene	CDR3aa	CDR3nt
TRBV4-1	-	-	TRBJ1-1	CASSHRQSNTEAFF	TGCGCCAGCAGCCACCGACAGTCCAACACTGAAGCTTTCTTT
TRBV7-6	once	-	TRBJ2-1	CVSSLVGSDWDEQFF	TGTGTCAGCAGCTTAGTCGGGAGTGATTGGGATGAGCAGTTCTTC
TRBV20-1	-	-	TRBJ1-4	CSATRQNEKLFF	TGCAGTGCTACGAGACAGAATGAAAAACTGTTTTTT
TRBV4-3	once	-	TRBJ2-5	CASSQDRANQETQYF	TGCGCCAGCAGCCAAGATCGAGCAAACCAAGAGACCCAGTACTTC
TRBV27	once	-	TRBJ2-1	CASSLWVAGASYNEQFF	TGTGCCAGCAGTTTATGGGTGGCGGGGGCATCCTACAATGAGCAGTTCTTC
TRBV6-2/TRBV6-3	few	-	TRBJ1-2	CASSSYRDYGGYTF	TGTGCCAGCAGTTCTTACAGGGATTATGGTGGCTACACCTTC
TRBV7-2	many	TRBD1	TRBJ2-1	CASSFRGQSSYNEQFF	TGTGCCAGCAGCTTCAGGGGGCAGAGCTCCTACAATGAGCAGTTCTTC
TRBV6-6	-	TRBD1	TRBJ2-3	CASRRGGQGASDTQYF	TGTGCCAGCAGGCGAGGGGGCCAGGGGGCATCAGATACGCAGTATTTT
TRBV6-8	-	-	TRBJ1-5	CASSDQNWEGRNQPQHF	TGTGCCAGCAGTGACCAGAACTGGGAAGGGCGCAATCAGCCCCAGCATTTT
TRBV19	few	-	TRBJ1-5	CASSIARFRESNQPQHF	TGTGCCAGTAGTATAGCTAGGTTCAGGGAGAGCAATCAGCCCCAGCATTTT